This T cell receptor beta chain was sequenced during a study of blood T cell repertoires in COVID-19. Deletions cut 5 bases from V and 3 bases from J, with 15 bases between. This CDR3 has 15 amino acids. CDR1 and CDR2 (germline): SGHNT, YENEEA. Clones were sequenced by immunoSEQ multiplex PCR, and TCRdb holds only the in-frame ones, with some missing. Of 300,000 to 400,000 clones in the sample, 90% to 95% are singletons; the top ten hold roughly 3%. The specimen was peripheral blood. The chain links TRBV11-3 to TRBJ2-3; D is unclear. This receptor was taken from a young woman who had recovered from COVID-19. This CDR3 reads CASSPSPHETDTQYF. CDR3 coding DNA: TGTGCCAGCAGCCCCAGTCCCCATGAAACAGATACGCAGTATTTT.